This T cell receptor beta chain was obtained from a study of blood T cell repertoires in COVID-19. This clone was recorded a few times. A junction end diverges from the germline sequence, so it may reflect a read error. The CDR3 sequence is 11 residues long. Germline CDR1 SEHNR, CDR2 FQNEAQ (reference sequence). TCRdb's table, derived via immunoSEQ multiplex PCR, lists solely in-frame clones and lacks some. The table shows around 160,000 clones, with 70% to 90% occurring only once. The sequence derives from a man aged 35-49 years who had recovered from COVID-19. This rearrangement joins TRBV7-9 to TRBJ1-1; no firm D call. Sequencing was done on a sample of PBMCs or T cells enriched from blood (not recorded which). The CDR3 loop reads CASNPNSEAFF. CDR3 coding DNA: TGTGCCAGCAACCCGAACAGTGAAGCTTTCTTT.